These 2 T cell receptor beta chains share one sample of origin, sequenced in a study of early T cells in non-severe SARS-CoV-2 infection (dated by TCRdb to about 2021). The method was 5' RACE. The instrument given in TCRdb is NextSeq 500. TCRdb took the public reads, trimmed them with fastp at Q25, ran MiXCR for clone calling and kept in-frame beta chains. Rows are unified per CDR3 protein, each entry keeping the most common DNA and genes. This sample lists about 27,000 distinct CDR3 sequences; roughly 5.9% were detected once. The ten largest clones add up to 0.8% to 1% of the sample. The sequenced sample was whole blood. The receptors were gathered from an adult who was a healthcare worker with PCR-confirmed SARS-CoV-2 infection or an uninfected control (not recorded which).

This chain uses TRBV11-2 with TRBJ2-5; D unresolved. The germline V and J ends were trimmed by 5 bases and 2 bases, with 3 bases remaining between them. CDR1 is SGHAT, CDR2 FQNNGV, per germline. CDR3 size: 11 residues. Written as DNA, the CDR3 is TGTGCCAGCAGCCGTCAAGAGACCCAGTACTTC. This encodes CASSRQETQYF. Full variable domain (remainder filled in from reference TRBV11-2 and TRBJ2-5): EAGVAQSPRYKIIEKRQSVAFWCNPISGHATLYWYQQILGQGPKLLIQFQNNGVVDDSQLPKDRFSAERLKGVDSTLKIQPAKLEDSAVYLCASSRQETQYFGPGTRLLVL.

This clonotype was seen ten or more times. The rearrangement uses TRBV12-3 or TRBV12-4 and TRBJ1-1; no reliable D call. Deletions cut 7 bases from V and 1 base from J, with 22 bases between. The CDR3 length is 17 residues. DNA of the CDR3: TGTGCCAGCATACCCCGGGGAATTAGCGAATCGAACACTGAAGCTTTCTTT. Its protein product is CASIPRGISESNTEAFF.